A selection of T cell receptor beta chains follows, all from one sample in a study of T cell responses to AZD1222 COVID-19 vaccine. Some clones are missing from TCRdb's copy, which holds only in-frame ones; the method was immunoSEQ multiplex PCR. There are about 120,000 clones in the sample; about nine tenths occur only once, and 6% to 8% lies in the top ten. The material was peripheral blood, obtained on day 0 of AZD1222 vaccination. These receptors all come from an adult in good health. Both conserved end residues are part of each CDR3. Fields, in order: V gene, CDR3 length, CDR3 protein.

TRBV19 | 13 | CASLARSGNTIYF
TRBV5-1 | 14 | CASSPTTGGFEQYF
TRBV12-3/TRBV12-4 | 13 | CASRDYRGTEAFF
TRBV10-3 | 16 | CAISESDGRAFYEQFF
TRBV28 | 15 | CASSGPGQGSSPLHF
TRBV30 | 12 | CAWSGQGYEQFF
TRBV10-3 | 14 | CAISEGQGNQPQHF
TRBV7-3 | 12 | CASSSGLAEQFF
TRBV19 | 13 | CAVGRLRADTQYF
TRBV28 | 22 | CASSLYYGQTPVAPITRYEQYF
TRBV5-6 | 12 | CASSLVTYGYTF
TRBV19 | 16 | CASSIDMGFGTGELFF
TRBV13 | 13 | CASSLGMGSEQYF
TRBV3-1/TRBV3-2 | 16 | CASSSGTGGVAYGYTF
TRBV29-1 | 12 | CSVVQGVGELFF
TRBV28 | 15 | CASSLSARRHQPQHF
TRBV3-1/TRBV3-2 | 14 | CASRGAPRAHEQYF
TRBV19 | 14 | CASSIRQGGTEAFF
TRBV29-1 | 13 | CSVRDRVSFEAFF
TRBV11-1 | 15 | CASSSLGLSTDTQYF
TRBV3-1/TRBV3-2 | 21 | CASSPYPGGVAGGRGQETQYF
TRBV28 | 16 | CASSFPPGTATFGYTF
TRBV4-2 | 14 | CASSQSNSGNTIYF
TRBV7-9 | 14 | CASSLGREAYGYTF
TRBV9 | 16 | CASSVMASGENNEQFF
TRBV7-9 | 13 | CASAGQPEVEQYF
TRBV9 | 15 | CASSVEAAANEKLFF
TRBV7-9 | 16 | CASSLAQGQDTGELFF
TRBV7-9 | 14 | CASNLGGGENIQYF
TRBV3-1/TRBV3-2 | 18 | CASSPGLAGGYSYNEQFF
TRBV7-2 | 15 | CASSSRAGGDNEQYF
TRBV25-1 | 16 | CASSLGTSYIPGELFF
TRBV5-4 | 15 | CASSSNRVNTGELFF
TRBV11-2 | 13 | CASSLARNQPQHF
TRBV24-1 | 13 | CATSKYPQETQYF
TRBV27 | 12 | CASSRQGAEAFF
TRBV30 | 12 | CAWTRGSYEQYF
TRBV7-6 | 15 | CASSFGTRNTGELFF
TRBV27 | 14 | CASSRAAESYEQYF
TRBV2 | 14 | CASLRQGKNTEAFF
TRBV19 | 13 | CASSLRGGTEAFF
TRBV14 | 14 | CASSPRTGVNIQYF
TRBV5-4 | 14 | CASCPQGRGETQYF
TRBV10-1 | 15 | CASSESGRPGNTIYF
TRBV28 | 14 | CASSFGRNTDTQYF
TRBV3-1/TRBV3-2 | 16 | CASSRGYGGSGNTIYF
TRBV7-9 | 15 | CASSLGRSTNEKLFF
TRBV6-5 | 14 | CASSWGQGPYEQYF
TRBV30 | 15 | CAWSVVNPGDQPQHF
TRBV6-5 | 16 | CASSYSRQAMGQPQHF
TRBV6-5 | 14 | CASSLTRVGEKLFF
TRBV4-1 | 15 | CASSQTTGFSYEQYF
TRBV12-3/TRBV12-4 | 12 | CASSLYGYEQYF
TRBV19 | 14 | CATIRGGLGNEQFF